The 24 T cell receptor beta chains in this list originate from one sample, sequenced in a study of early T cells in non-severe SARS-CoV-2 infection. A single record per CDR3 protein comes from TCRdb applying MiXCR to the 5' RACE reads. The sample records 28,000 or so distinct CDR3 sequences, about 3.9% being singletons. The sequencing sample was made of whole blood. The source is an adult who was a healthcare worker with PCR-confirmed SARS-CoV-2 infection or an uninfected control (not recorded which).

This clonotype showed up just a few times. This chain uses TRBV6-5 with TRBJ1-1; perhaps TRBD1 as D (5 bases). The ends were cut back, 7 bases at V and 0 bases at J, with 12 bases in the middle. The CDR3 has 14 amino acids. CDR1 and CDR2 from the germline V gene are MNHEY and SVGAGI. This chain's CDR3 is CASKVGGMNTEAFF. The CDR3 coding sequence is TGTGCCAGCAAGGTGGGGGGGATGAACACTGAAGCTTTCTTT.

This clonotype was counted at least ten times. The chain joins TRBV11-2 to TRBJ2-2, with 10 bases lining up with TRBD2. The V gene end was trimmed by 0 bases and the J gene end by 10 bases; junction bases not matched to a gene: 2. The CDR3 extends over 14 amino acids. Germline lookup yields CDR1 SGHAT and CDR2 FQNNGV. CDR3 nucleotides: TGTGCCAGCAGCTTAGACAGCGGGGGGGCGGAGCTGTTTTTT. Encoded protein: CASSLDSGGAELFF.

This clonotype has at least ten counts. This sequence joins TRBV11-2 and TRBJ2-2, with a weak D call TRBD2 (6 bases). The V gene's germline CDR1 is SGHAT and CDR2 FQNNGV. The CDR3 spans 15 residues. V was cut by 7 bases and J by 1 base, with 13 bases left in between. CDR3 sequence: CASTVTGVNTGELFF. The CDR3 DNA sequence: TGTGCCAGCACCGTAACGGGGGTGAACACCGGGGAGCTGTTTTTT.

This clonotype was observed a handful of times. Here the CDR3 reads CASSHRGTQYF. The CDR3 coding sequence is TGTGCCAGCAGCCATCGAGGGACCCAGTACTTC. V usage is TRBV3-1 and J usage is TRBJ2-5; no definite D call. Trimming pared 3 bases from V and 7 bases from J, leaving 6 bases between. Per the germline V gene, CDR1 is LGHDT and CDR2 is YNNKEL (reference sequence). There are 11 residues in the CDR3.

This clonotype turned up a few times. The V and J genes are TRBV5-4 and TRBJ2-7; D is unresolved. Trimming removed 1 base from V and 6 bases from J, with 17 bases in between. Germline CDR1 and CDR2: SGHNT and YYREEE (reference sequence). This CDR3 comprises 15 residues. The CDR3 coding sequence is TGTGCCAGCAGCTTGTGGGCCCGTGGGGTCTCCGAGCAGTACTTC. This translates into CASSLWARGVSEQYF.

By share of the sample, this clonotype is medium-sized (0.01 to 0.1%). The chain is built from TRBV27 and TRBJ1-5; no clear D. CDR3 length equals 13 residues. Germline V gene data show CDR1 as MNHEY and CDR2 as SMNVEV (reference sequence). The V gene lost 2 bases and the J gene lost 4 bases, with 6 bases spanning the gap. CDR3 in amino acids: CASSLMGNQPQHF. Here the CDR3 DNA reads TGTGCCAGCAGTTTAATGGGGAATCAGCCCCAGCATTTT.

This clonotype was recorded at least ten times. V and J are TRBV5-1 and TRBJ2-1, with 11 positions matching TRBD2. This CDR3 contains 17 residues. Looked up from germline, CDR1 is SGHRS and CDR2 is YFSETQ. The ends lost 4 bases at V and 7 bases at J; junction bases unmatched: 13. In nucleotides, the CDR3 is TGCGCCAGCAGCCCCGGGGTACTAGCGGGAGACTTGAATGAGCAGTTCTTC. It is translated as CASSPGVLAGDLNEQFF.

This clonotype was seen at least ten times. This rearrangement joins TRBV12-3 or TRBV12-4 to TRBJ2-7; no clear D. The CDR3 spans 16 residues. Deletions cut 5 bases from V and 2 bases from J, with 19 bases between. The CDR3 loop reads CASSPAGPTGAYEQYF. The CDR3 coding sequence is TGTGCCAGCAGTCCCGCCGGCCCTACGGGCGCCTACGAGCAGTACTTC.

In this sample, this clonotype turned up many times. The gene calls are TRBV20-1 and TRBJ2-3; D unclear. This CDR3 spans 14 amino acids. V shed 0 bases and J shed 3 bases, with 10 bases lying between them. Germline loops: CDR1 DFQATT, CDR2 SNEGSKA (reference sequence). In nucleotides, the CDR3 is TGCAGTGCTAGAGATCTCGACGGAACAGATACGCAGTATTTT. Encoded protein: CSARDLDGTDTQYF.

This clonotype was found a few times. The chain couples TRBV27 to TRBJ1-4; D is possibly TRBD1 (5 bases). The CDR3 runs 16 residues. Germline V gene sequence: CDR1 MNHEY, CDR2 SMNVEV (reference sequence). V lost 5 bases and J 0 bases, leaving 13 bases between the germline ends. Here the CDR3 DNA reads TGTGCCAGCAGTCTGCGACAGCAGCCAACTAATGAAAAACTGTTTTTT. Amino acid sequence: CASSLRQQPTNEKLFF.

This clonotype was seen ten or more times. The chain is built from TRBV4-1 and TRBJ2-3; D is uncertain. The germline V and J ends were trimmed by 3 bases and 13 bases, with 11 bases remaining between them. Germline lookup yields CDR1 MGHRA and CDR2 YSYEKL. The CDR3 length is 11 residues. The CDR3 reads CASSQGHLEYF. The CDR3 DNA reads as TGCGCCAGCAGCCAGGGCCATCTCGAGTATTTT.

This clonotype occurred many times. The chain combines TRBV29-1 with TRBJ2-2; D possibly uses TRBD1 or TRBD2 (6 bases each). The V gene lost 3 bases and the J gene lost 5 bases, with 10 bases spanning the gap. Germline assignment: CDR1 SQVTM and CDR2 ANQGSEA. This CDR3 spans 13 amino acids. The CDR3 DNA sequence: TGCAGCGTTGATGGGGGGCTAACCGGGGAGCTGTTTTTT. It yields the protein CSVDGGLTGELFF.

About this clonotype itself: This clone may be a read error of a much larger clone one base away. V is TRBV9 and J is TRBJ1-2; no definite D call. The CDR3 is 15 residues long. Germline V lookup: CDR1 SGDLS, CDR2 YYNGEE. The CDR3 coding sequence is TGTGCCAGCAGCGTAGGACAACCAGCTAACTATGCCTACACCTTC. Residues: CASSVGQPANYAYTF.

This clonotype showed up many times. The chain employs TRBV29-1 and TRBJ1-4, with no clear D. Germline V gene lookup returns CDR1 SQVTM and CDR2 ANQGSEA. Trimming took 6 bases from V and 4 from J, leaving 9 bases between them. The CDR3 runs 12 residues. The CDR3 is CSVALDNEKLFF. In nucleotides, the CDR3 is TGCAGCGTGGCCCTCGATAATGAAAAACTGTTTTTT.

This clonotype has a count of ten or more. The chain combines TRBV7-9 with TRBJ2-7; D assignment may be TRBD1 or TRBD2 (6 bases each). In germline, CDR1 is SEHNR, CDR2 FQNEAQ (reference sequence). The CDR3 covers 14 residues. V lost 3 bases and J lost 6, with 15 bases in between. The CDR3 region is CASSFWGASGEQYF. The CDR3 bases are TGTGCCAGCAGCTTTTGGGGGGCCTCAGGCGAGCAGTACTTC.

This clonotype was seen many times. The V call is TRBV10-1, the J call TRBJ2-7, with TRBD1 matching over 9 bases. The ends lost 6 bases at V and 5 bases at J; junction bases unmatched: 8. The germline gives CDR1 WNHNN, CDR2 SYGVQD (reference sequence). The CDR3 contains 14 residues. Here the CDR3 reads CASRDPGQGDEQYF. CDR3 DNA: TGCGCCAGCAGAGATCCGGGACAGGGAGACGAGCAGTACTTC.

This clonotype was picked up many times. This sequence joins TRBV29-1 and TRBJ2-2; TRBD1 is a possible D gene (6 bases). The germline gives CDR1 SQVTM, CDR2 ANQGSEA. CDR3 length: 13 amino acids. Trimming shortened V by 4 bases and J by 4 bases, and 10 bases separated the two germline ends. The CDR3 region is CSVVQGGTGELFF. Here the CDR3 DNA reads TGCAGCGTTGTACAGGGCGGCACCGGGGAGCTGTTTTTT.

This clonotype has at least ten counts. The chain joins TRBV6-2 or TRBV6-3 to TRBJ2-1; D unclear. CDR1 and CDR2 (germline): MNHEY, SVGEGT. This CDR3 has 13 residues. The ends were cut back, 6 bases at V and 3 bases at J, with 9 bases in the middle. DNA of the CDR3: TGTGCCAGCAGCCGGACCTTCTACAATGAGCAGTTCTTC. Translation gives CASSRTFYNEQFF.

This clonotype was observed at least ten times. The chain joins TRBV7-9 to TRBJ1-1; 7 bases match TRBD1. Losses at the gene ends were 6 bases for V and 4 bases for J; bases not matched to a gene: 11. This CDR3 region has 15 residues. Germline lookup yields CDR1 SEHNR and CDR2 FQNEAQ (reference sequence). CDR3 region: CASSPQRQGGTEAFF. As DNA, the CDR3 is TGTGCCAGCAGTCCCCAACGACAGGGCGGCACTGAAGCTTTCTTT.

This clonotype was recorded at least ten times. The rearrangement uses TRBV30 and TRBJ2-7; 8 positions agree with TRBD1. This CDR3 region has 14 residues. V trimming: 2 bases; J trimming: 6 bases; junction bases outside the gene matches: 9. CDR1 is GTSNPN, CDR2 SVGIG, per germline (reference sequence). Here the CDR3 DNA reads TGTGCCTGGAGTAGGGACAGGAGGTTTGGCGAGCAGTACTTC. This gives the protein CAWSRDRRFGEQYF.

Within the sample, this clonotype is medium-sized (0.01 to 0.1%). This chain uses TRBV29-1 with TRBJ2-2, with TRBD2 matching over 13 bases. V trimming: 6 bases; J trimming: 5 bases; junction bases outside the gene matches: 6. The CDR3 runs to 15 residues. Per germline, CDR1 SQVTM and CDR2 ANQGSEA. The DNA for the CDR3 is TGCAGCGTCCGGGGACTAGCGGGACGGACCGGGGAGCTGTTTTTT. This sequence encodes CSVRGLAGRTGELFF.

This clonotype was seen a handful of times. This chain uses TRBV10-3 with TRBJ1-1, with D hard to call. This CDR3 is built from 13 residues. Looked up from germline, CDR1 is ENHRY and CDR2 is SYGVKD. V dropped 11 bases and J dropped 5 bases, with 18 bases sitting between them. CDR3 DNA sequence: TGTGCCGTCGGCGACCCCACGGGTACTGAAGCTTTCTTT. It codes for CAVGDPTGTEAFF.

This clonotype occurred many times. The rearrangement uses TRBV4-3 and TRBJ2-3, with D perhaps being TRBD1 or TRBD2 (5 bases each). The CDR3 runs to 17 residues. Trimming removed 0 bases from V and 6 bases from J, with 19 bases in between. The germline V gene has CDR1 LGHNA and CDR2 YSLEER. The CDR3 reads CASSQEVRGRKTDTQYF. The CDR3 bases are TGCGCCAGCAGCCAAGAAGTGAGGGGACGCAAAACGGATACGCAGTATTTT.

This clonotype was recorded many times. The chain links TRBV20-1 to TRBJ2-4; D gene ambiguous. This CDR3 region has 14 residues. Between the trimmed V and J ends, which lost 2 bases and 1 base, there was a span of 9 bases. Germline-derived CDR1 and CDR2 are DFQATT and SNEGSKA (reference sequence). CDR3 region: CSARWSGAKNIQYF. Here the CDR3 DNA reads TGCAGTGCTAGATGGAGTGGGGCCAAAAACATTCAGTACTTC.